The entry below gives a single TCR beta chain sequence along with its context. A much more abundant neighbour one base away suggests this may be a read error. The data were obtained in a study of kidney transplant recipient with SARS-CoV-2 infection. TCRdb reprocessed the reads via MiXCR and lists one record per CDR3 protein. This table holds about 250,000 distinct CDR3 sequences, about 30% found once. This specimen was a blood sample, taken at baseline and on roughly day 110 from a kidney transplant recipient. This receptor was identified in a young adult male patient who had COVID-19 and was a kidney transplant recipient. Some T cells may have come from the graft donor.

The CDR3 nucleotides read TGTGCCAGCAGTTCGCTTTCCTCTATGCGAAAGGCCTATGGCTACACCTTC. It codes for CASSSLSSMRKAYGYTF. The chain joins TRBV6-5 to TRBJ1-2; D remains unclear. V dropped 4 bases and J dropped 4 bases, with 22 bases sitting between them. There are 17 residues in the CDR3. CDR1 and CDR2 from the germline V gene are MNHEY and SVGAGI.